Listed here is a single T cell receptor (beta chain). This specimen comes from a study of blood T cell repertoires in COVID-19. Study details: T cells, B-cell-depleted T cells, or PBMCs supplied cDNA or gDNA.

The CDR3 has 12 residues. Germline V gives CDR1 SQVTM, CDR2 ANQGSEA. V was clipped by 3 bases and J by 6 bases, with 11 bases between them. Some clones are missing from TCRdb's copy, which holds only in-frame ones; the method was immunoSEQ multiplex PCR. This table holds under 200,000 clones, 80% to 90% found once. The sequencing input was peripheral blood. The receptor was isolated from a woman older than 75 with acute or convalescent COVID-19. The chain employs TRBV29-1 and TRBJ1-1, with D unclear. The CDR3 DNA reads TGCAGCGTTGAGAAGCATAGCTCTGAAGCTTTCTTT. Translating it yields CSVEKHSSEAFF.